This TCR beta chain is drawn from a study of STAT5B mutations in CD4+ large granular lymphocyte leukemia. Study findings and constraints: CD4-sorted patient repertoires seemed more clonal than healthy CD4+ repertoires.

V gave up 4 bases and J gave up 6 bases, with 15 bases separating them. Germline CDR1 and CDR2: SGDLS and YYNGEE. The CDR3 runs to 14 residues. The assay was run at survey level. Method: immunoSEQ multiplex PCR; TCRdb's copy keeps in-frame clones and lacks some. The sample lists around 34,000 clones; around four fifths were seen once. With regard to this clone: Its specificity is unknown.

Healthy controls were blood donor buffy coats. The sequence was collected from a human donor in good health. The J gene is TRBJ2-3, the V gene TRBV9; D is perhaps TRBD2 (5 bases). Sample: CD4+ T cells from blood buffy coats. For the CDR3, the DNA is TGTGCCAGCAGCATGCCTCCGCCGGGGGATACGCAGTATTTT. This encodes CASSMPPPGDTQYF.